The TCR beta chain described here comes from a study of T cell repertoires in aging, cancer and after chemotherapy. The wider study: Paired samples before and after chemotherapy came from chronic lymphocytic leukemia patients on fludarabine- or bendamustine-based regimens.

Germline V gene lookup returns CDR1 SEHNR and CDR2 FQNEAQ (reference sequence). The V segment lost 4 bases and the J segment 0 bases; nucleotides outside the gene matches: 4. The CDR3 has 15 amino acids. The template was genomic DNA from peripheral blood, not RNA. General observations from the study: Across the chemotherapy interval, each cancer cohort showed higher median generation probability, suggesting thymic rebound.

Multiplex touch-down PCR with TRB-A/B primers amplified rearranged V-D-J TRB sequences. In TCRdb, the multiplex PCR reads were re-called with MiXCR into one record per CDR3 protein. The sample lists almost 5,000 distinct CDR3 sequences; about 38% were seen once. As for this clonotype: Its antigen is unknown.

The receptor comes from a human donor with a blood cancer. The rearrangement uses TRBV7-9 and TRBJ1-1, with 8 bases identical to TRBD1. The sequencing sample was made of blood. The chain's CDR3 is CASSSQGAMNTEAFF. The CDR3 nucleotides read TGTGCCAGCAGCTCGCAGGGGGCAATGAACACTGAAGCTTTCTTT.